The present T cell receptor beta chain was sequenced within a study of shared clonotypes between healthy human individuals. Positively selected for CCR7, the CD45RO-negative cells used as naive CD8 cells excluded terminally differentiated effector memory CD45RA+ cells. Sequencing used immunoSEQ multiplex PCR; TCRdb keeps in-frame clones, though not all of them. This table holds roughly 550,000 clones, about 95% found once. Notes on the study in general: The study's rarefaction showed incomplete sorted-subset sequencing despite large depth. Relative to clonotypes present in all four donors, those not shared had lower generation probabilities.

Note on this clone: The antigen remains undetermined.

The sequencing sample was made of naive CD8+ T cells sorted from blood. The origin of this receptor is a young woman in good health.

The CDR3 nucleotides read TGTGCCAGCAGTGAAGCTGCGTGGGACAATGAGCAGTTCTTC. As protein: CASSEAAWDNEQFF. V usage is TRBV2 and J usage is TRBJ2-1; no definite D call. Germline V gene data show CDR1 as SNHLY and CDR2 as FYNNEI. V was shortened by 0 bases and J by 5 bases, with 8 bases between the two germline ends. The CDR3 consists of 14 residues.